This T cell receptor beta chain stems from a study of shared clonotypes between healthy human individuals. Study as a whole: Per donor, CD8 memory used one plate, CD8 naive used two, CD4 memory used three and CD4 naive used three.

Here immunoSEQ multiplex PCR was the method, and the copy in TCRdb shows in-frame clones only, minus some. The sample includes millions of clones, 95% seen only once; the top ten take around 0.13%. The sequence came from a man aged 18 to 29 in good health. The specimen sequenced was naive CD4+ T cells sorted from blood. Regarding subset: CD45RA+ positively selected.

CDR3 sequence reads: CASSPVTSGSYEQYF. The DNA for the CDR3 is TGTGCCAGTAGCCCGGTAACTAGCGGGAGTTACGAGCAGTACTTC. This chain uses TRBV19 with TRBJ2-7; 11 positions agree with TRBD2. Per germline, CDR1 LNHDA and CDR2 SQIVND (reference sequence). The CDR3 spans 15 residues. J gave up 4 bases and V 6 bases, and 8 bases lay outside the gene matches.